This is a list of T cell receptor beta chains from one sample in a study of OX40 agonist ivuxolimab in advanced cancers. This table comes from immunoSEQ multiplex PCR, and its TCRdb copy is limited to in-frame clones, with some not included. The sample includes about 84,000 clones, approximately 85% of them seen just once. Sequenced here: CD4+ or CD8+ T cells sorted from blood, sampled in a trial of the OX40 agonist ivuxolimab. The source of these receptors is an adult with an advanced solid tumor such as melanoma, head and neck, liver or kidney cancer. The CDR3 runs from the conserved cysteine through the conserved F or W. The D gene is left open where the match is weak. Size is omitted from some rows. Given values are once, few, many or a class for expanded clones.

>TRBJ2-1|15|-|TRBD2|TRBV9
TGTGCCAGCAGCACTCGGACTAGCGGGAGCAATGAGCAGTTCTTC
CASSTRTSGSNEQFF
>TRBJ2-7|15|-|TRBD2|TRBV10-3
TGTGCCATCAGTGATCCGGGGGGGACAACCTACGAGCAGTACTTC
CAISDPGGTTYEQYF
>TRBJ1-5|16|-|TRBD1|TRBV6-6
TGTGCCAGCAGCGATCGGGATAACAGGGGCTATCAGCCCCAGCATTTT
CASSDRDNRGYQPQHF
>TRBJ2-1|11|-|TRBD1|TRBV11-2
TGTGCCAGCAGCCCGGGACAGGGGCAGTTCTTC
CASSPGQGQFF
>TRBJ1-5|13|once|TRBD1|TRBV28
TGTGCCAGCCTTGGACAGGGTTATCAGCCCCAGCATTTT
CASLGQGYQPQHF
>TRBJ2-3|13|-|-|TRBV11-3
TGTGCCAGCAGCGTAAGAAGCACAGATACGCAGTATTTT
CASSVRSTDTQYF
>TRBJ1-4|15|-|TRBD1|TRBV18
TGTGCCAGCTCGACGCAGGGGGCGACTAATGAAAAACTGTTTTTT
CASSTQGATNEKLFF
>TRBJ1-1|14|-|-|TRBV16
TGTGCCAGCAGCCAGTACCTTTTTAGTACTGAAGCTTTCTTT
CASSQYLFSTEAFF
>TRBJ1-3|14|-|-|TRBV28
TGTGCCAGCAGTTCCCGAACCGGCGGAAACACCATATATTTT
CASSSRTGGNTIYF
>TRBJ1-1|15|-|-|TRBV27
TGTGCCACCTCTAGGGGGAGGGGCTTTGGCACTGAAGCTTTCTTT
CATSRGRGFGTEAFF
>TRBJ1-1|15|few|-|TRBV5-4
TGTGCCAGCAGCCCTTCGGGGGGCCAGAACACTGAAGCTTTCTTT
CASSPSGGQNTEAFF
>TRBJ1-5|14|once|-|TRBV7-2
TGTGCCAGCAGCTCCACGCAGGGGAATCAGCCCCAGCATTTT
CASSSTQGNQPQHF
>TRBJ1-5|13|-|-|TRBV19
TGTGCCAGTAGTATGCAGGGAAGGCAGCCCCAGCATTTT
CASSMQGRQPQHF
>TRBJ2-1|14|-|TRBD2|TRBV7-2
TGTGCCAGCAGTTTTAGCGGGAACTACAATGAGCAGTTCTTC
CASSFSGNYNEQFF
>TRBJ2-1|18|-|TRBD2|TRBV7-8
TGTGCCAGCAGCTCATCCACGACGGGACTAGCGTCCTACAATGAGCAGTTCTTC
CASSSSTTGLASYNEQFF
>TRBJ2-2|14|-|-|TRBV7-7
TGTGCTAGCAGCCCGGACGGGTGGACCGGGGAGCTGTTTTTT
CASSPDGWTGELFF
>TRBJ2-6|18|once|TRBD1|TRBV15
TGTGCCACCAGCGAGGATCGGACAGGGCTGTCTGGGGCCAACGTCCTGACTTTC
CATSEDRTGLSGANVLTF
>TRBJ2-1|10|-|-|TRBV7-9
TGTGCCAGCAGCCTTGGGGGGCAGTTCTTC
CASSLGGQFF
>TRBJ2-7|14|-|-|TRBV11-3
TGTGCCAGCAGCTTACCCGGACAGTCCTACGAGCAGTACTTC
CASSLPGQSYEQYF
>TRBJ2-3|13|-|-|TRBV7-3
TGTGCCAGCAGCTTAACCTACACAGATACGCAGTATTTT
CASSLTYTDTQYF
>TRBJ2-2|15|-|-|TRBV4-1
TGCGCCAGCAGCCTTGCCCGGGGGAGCACCGGGGAGCTGTTTTTT
CASSLARGSTGELFF
>TRBJ2-1|16|-|TRBD2|TRBV15
TGTGCCACCAGCAGAGGTGGCGGGAGGGGGTTCAATGAGCAGTTCTTC
CATSRGGGRGFNEQFF
>TRBJ2-7|13|-|TRBD2|TRBV2
TGTGCCAGCAAACTAGCGCGATACTACGAGCAGTACTTC
CASKLARYYEQYF
>TRBJ2-1|14|-|TRBD2|TRBV7-3
TGTGCCAGCAGCTTCGGACTAGCTCGCAATGAGCAGTTCTTC
CASSFGLARNEQFF
>TRBJ1-2|14|-|-|TRBV19
TGTGCCAGTAGTCCGGGACCTAAACTCTATGGCTACACCTTC
CASSPGPKLYGYTF
>TRBJ1-4|14|once|-|TRBV28
TGTGCCAGCAATCAACAGGGAACGAATGAAAAACTGTTTTTT
CASNQQGTNEKLFF
>TRBJ1-1|13|few|-|TRBV7-8
TGTGCCGTTGGTCGGCGAATGAACACTGAAGCTTTCTTT
CAVGRRMNTEAFF
>TRBJ2-1|12|-|-|TRBV5-1
TGCGCCAGCAGCCTCTCCTACAATGAGCAGTTCTTC
CASSLSYNEQFF
>TRBJ1-1|11|-|-|TRBV25-1
TGTGCCAGCATATTCCACACTGAAGCTTTCTTT
CASIFHTEAFF
>TRBJ1-2|15|-|-|TRBV28
TGTGCCAGCAGTTTACTTCAGGGTCGGAACTATGGCTACACCTTC
CASSLLQGRNYGYTF
>TRBJ1-1|12|-|-|TRBV28
TGTGCCAGCAGAGGGGCGCGCGCGGGGGCTTTCTTT
CASRGARAGAFF
>TRBJ2-5|12|-|-|TRBV2
TGTGCCAGCAGGCGTCTCCAAGAGACCCAGTACTTC
CASRRLQETQYF
>TRBJ1-1|14|-|-|TRBV18
TGTGCCAGCTCACCCGGACAGATGAACACTGAAGCTTTCTTT
CASSPGQMNTEAFF
>TRBJ2-5|13|-|-|TRBV28
TGTGCCAGCAGTTTGACAAGTAAAGAGACCCAGTACTTC
CASSLTSKETQYF
>TRBJ1-2|16|once|-|TRBV9
TGTGCCAGCAGCGCCCAGGACAGATATAGAAGCTATGGCTACACCTTC
CASSAQDRYRSYGYTF
>TRBJ1-2|9|-|-|TRBV20-1
TGCAGTGCTAACTATGGCTACACCTTC
CSANYGYTF
>TRBJ1-1|13|-|-|TRBV7-8
TGTGCCAGCAGCTTGACACAGAACACTGAAGCTTTCTTT
CASSLTQNTEAFF
>TRBJ2-3|13|-|-|TRBV30
TGTGCCTGGAGTAGGCCTCCCACAGATACGCAGTATTTT
CAWSRPPTDTQYF
>TRBJ2-1|16|-|-|TRBV28
TGTGCCAGCAGTTTATCAGCCGGTGGGGCCTACAATGAGCAGTTCTTC
CASSLSAGGAYNEQFF
>TRBJ1-2|16|-|TRBD1|TRBV7-3
TGTGCCAGCAGCCCCGGGGGGACAGGATCTAACTATGGCTACACCTTC
CASSPGGTGSNYGYTF
>TRBJ1-4|15|-|-|TRBV7-6
TGTGCCAGCAGCGGGAATACAGCGCCTAATGAAAAACTGTTTTTT
CASSGNTAPNEKLFF
>TRBJ2-7|13|few|-|TRBV7-6
TGTGCCAGCAGCTCGTATACAGGGCCCGAGCAGTACTTC
CASSSYTGPEQYF
>TRBJ1-2|16|-|-|TRBV15
TGTGCCACCAGCAGAGCCCGCCTCAGGGATTTCTATGGCTACACCTTC
CATSRARLRDFYGYTF
>TRBJ2-1|14|-|-|TRBV15
TGTGCCACCAGCAGGGCCGACAGTGATGATGAGCAGTTCTTC
CATSRADSDDEQFF
>TRBJ2-2|17|-|TRBD1|TRBV28
TGTGCCAGCAGACACAGACGGACAGGGGTGGTCACCGGGGAGCTGTTTTTT
CASRHRRTGVVTGELFF